What follows is one T cell receptor (beta chain) and its context. There is no known antigen for this receptor. Base qualities were left out, and no much larger clone turns up one base away. The V end loses 3 bases and the J end loses 1 base, and a stretch of 9 bases separates them. There are 15 amino acids in the CDR3, from cysteine to phenylalanine inclusive. Only the CDR3 DNA is retained, 45 bases long and in frame from the first base. The germline V gene specifies SGHDN as CDR1 and FVKESK as CDR2. The cohort comprised 710 or so healthy bone marrow donors. At the time of sampling, all cohort members were nominally healthy, though unrecorded immune exposures were likely present. Of the approximately 670 cohort members, about 290 had a positive CMV serostatus and 350 to 450 had a negative one, while no CMV serostatus was recorded for the donor. Each donor provided a peripheral blood sample, and peripheral blood mononuclear cells were used for TCR beta sequencing. The Qiagen DNeasy Blood Extraction Kit was used to extract genomic DNA from the blood cell samples.

This sample was included in a study of cytomegalovirus exposure and HLA in healthy donors (dated by TCRdb to about 2017). In terms of the full investigation: According to an earlier analysis of 587 of the donors, about 170 million T cells yielded 117 million unique TCR beta sequences and about 300 Gb of sequence data. The aim of the study was to test whether cataloging public T cell receptors could identify signatures of past pathogen exposure. About 280 gigabases of sequencing data and tens of millions of unique TCR sequences made up an early release that covered several hundred HLA-typed donors. High-throughput TCR immunosequencing, statistical association of individual TCRs with disease status, and machine learning were combined to predict cytomegalovirus infection status. The study used immunosequencing to profile the T cell repertoires of 666 subjects and linked those repertoires to cytomegalovirus serostatus. In addition to the first cohort of approximately 670 subjects, a separate validation cohort of 130 or so different subjects was used. Five DR-DQ haplotypes were handled as single units for association and clustering, since linkage in the cohort was strong. Rather than using new phenotypic data, the later analysis identified candidate immune exposures from TCR beta sequences and from how often those sequences occurred across donors. Genome-wide SNP genotypes for about 65% of the 666 donors were used in a later genetic analysis, which treated that subset as a discovery cohort. HLA typing included class I and class II loci at four-digit resolution. Alongside the repertoire data, information on donor age, sex, ethnicity and CMV serostatus was compiled. Typing coverage varied by locus: roughly 620-640 donors for A, B, C, DRB1 and DQB1; some 520 for DQA1; approximately 570 for DPA1; more than 450 for DPB1. All discovery cohort repertoires had been generated using a single sequencing platform. On average, roughly 200,000 unique TCR beta nucleotide sequences were sequenced per donor among fewer than 500 genotyped donors of the cohort, with roughly 19% of those sequences being non-productive. Among the approximately 430 genotyped donors, around 81% belonged to the genetic ancestry cluster associated with self-reported Caucasian donors. In an earlier analysis of roughly 540 of the donors, high-throughput TCR beta sequencing was used to judge whether each TCR beta V gene segment behaved as functional or pseudogenic. To study patterns of TCR occurrence, a later analysis re-analyzed previously published TCR beta repertoires from around 670 donors and added high-resolution HLA genotyping.

The research as a whole found: A group of highly shared sequence variants was considered likely to be a technical artifact of the sequencing pipeline. Across donors, most TCR sequences were observed very rarely, whereas some public TCRs were present in many individuals. In the study, 164 TCR beta chains were listed as associated with cytomegalovirus. At a false discovery rate of 0.05, a later analysis linked some 17,000 TCR beta sequences to specific HLA alleles. In an earlier analysis of more than 500 of the donors, most TCR beta V segments appeared in productive rearrangements about 90% or about 30% of the time, broadly matching IMGT annotations. The authors suggested that the approach could potentially be extended to other disease states and immunological phenotypes. Most CMV-associated TCR beta chains appeared to be HLA-restricted in a later analysis, and the HLA associations seemed to be driven largely by CMV exposure. Because counts were too low, under 20 rarely observed V segments, including chromosome 9 orphons, were left out of the earlier analysis of approximately 500 of the donors. The cohort was sequenced for TCR beta chains only, and without alpha or paired-chain data the features that could be detected were limited. Some IMGT-functional V segments, including TRBV6-2 and TRBV6-3, could not be distinguished by the 87-base-pair reads and were therefore excluded. A later analysis found that TCR association rates varied across HLA loci, with DRB1 alleles showing the most associated TCRs and HLA-C alleles the fewest. A later analysis reported that several top co-occurrence clusters appeared linked to parvovirus B19, influenza, CMV and Epstein-Barr virus. In vitro tests confirmed that a few of the cytomegalovirus-associated TCR beta chains recognize cytomegalovirus antigens. A further reported finding was that TCR beta sequences accurately predicted the HLA-A and HLA-B alleles for most subjects in the first cohort. In a later analysis, HLA-associated TCR beta chains were found to be more clonally expanded and to have lower generation probabilities than equally common non-associated chains. In a later genetic analysis, fewer N-insertions in productive TCRs were reported among donors in an Asian-associated ancestry cluster than the roughly 700-donor mean. In both the original and validation cohorts, the classifier was reported to diagnose cytomegalovirus status with high specificity and sensitivity. Correlated functional status among segregating V segments might reflect linkage disequilibrium, but an unknown experimental factor could not be ruled out. Assigning TCR associations to individual alleles was difficult when HLA alleles, especially DR and DQ, strongly co-occurred. Sequencing depth was assumed to be roughly uniform across donors in the presence/absence analyses, though that assumption may not hold. CMV serostatus was the only immune exposure information available for the cohort. An association between a missense DCLRE1C variant and V-gene and J-gene trimming of TCR beta chains was found in a later genetic analysis and replicated in an independent cohort. Because HLA typing was missing for some donors at each locus, association tests included only the typed subset.

Libraries were made using the immunoSEQ multiplex PCR assay. For the multiplex PCR, a mixture combining 60 forward primers for TCR Vbeta segments and 13 reverse primers for TCR Jbeta segments was used. The CDR3 region of rearranged TCR beta genes was amplified from genomic DNA with a multiplex PCR assay. Amplified TCR beta libraries were sequenced as 87-base-pair reads on the Illumina HiSeq System. In the source study's methods: A later analysis tallied 75 million to 85 million unique TCR beta chains across the 600 to 700 repertoires, and about 12 million of those chains were shared by two or more donors. To remove PCR and sequencing errors, raw reads were error-corrected and collapsed into unique sequences using a nearest-neighbor algorithm that merged closely related sequences. Alignment of CDR3 sequences to IMGT reference sequences was used to assign V, D and J gene segments. For a sequence to be retained, at least a six-nucleotide match to both a V gene segment and a J gene segment was required. Rearrangements were classified as productive when the CDR3 lacked stop codons and remained in frame with V and J, and all other rearrangements were classified as non-productive. Following IMGT convention, CDR3 was defined as the stretch from the second conserved V-encoded cysteine up to the conserved J-encoded phenylalanine. In an earlier analysis of around 570 of the donors, sequences lacking an unambiguous match to a single V gene segment were excluded. An earlier analysis of several hundred of the donors classified V segments as functional when productive rearrangements were above 56.7% and as segregating when the standard deviation between donors was above 5%. A statistical classification framework was built to diagnose cytomegalovirus status from the catalog of TCR beta chain sequences. V and J gene assignment, in a later analysis, came from comparing TCR nucleotide sequences with IMGT/GENE-DB human TR gene sequences. Using the TCRdist pipeline, a later analysis assigned CDR3 sequences along with most-parsimonious VDJ recombination scenarios. In a later analysis, each TCR beta chain was defined by its CDR3 amino acid sequence together with its V-gene family, and reads without a unique V-gene family were excluded. To address suspected cross-contamination and a sequencing artifact, a later analysis removed some 620 highly shared, low-generation-probability nucleotide sequences. In a later analysis, a clonal expansion index was calculated for each public chain from normalized within-repertoire ranks of inferred template counts. In a later analysis, generation probabilities were computed with a VDJ recombination model fitted to out-of-frame rearrangements, and the resulting probabilities were checked against IGoR. A later analysis scored TCR-TCR, TCR-HLA and TCR-CMV co-occurrence with hypergeometric tests, applying a repertoire-size bias correction to TCR pairs. In a later analysis, false discovery rates were estimated by permuting HLA or CMV assignments 20 times. In a later analysis, co-occurring TCRs were grouped with DBSCAN, and TCRdist sequence similarity was added when clustering was performed within HLA-allele-positive subsets. Repertoires with fewer than 30,000 or more than 120,000 public chains were left out of co-occurrence clustering, as were several repertoires with anomalous nucleotide sharing. TCRdb took over this immuneACCESS table, retaining in-frame rearrangements with V and J assigned. Such tables are incomplete; in checked studies, under half of the missing clones stem from an unresolved V gene, and the remainder is unexplained. The V and J calls and the clone size are those of that table, but D and trimming were determined from the DNA. The sample contains around 90,000 clones, 81% of them found a single time. The ten largest clones take up about 9.3% of the sample.

The chain is encoded by TRBV14 joined to TRBJ2-2; TRBD2 might be the D gene, on 5 matching bases. The clonotype was recovered from a human donor in good health. Sequenced input: PBMCs. CDR3 region: CASSHLGGNTGELFF. The DNA sequence is given as TGTGCCAGCAGCCACCTCGGAGGGAACACCGGGGAGCTGTTTTTT.